The text below deals with one T cell receptor beta chain. Its antigen is not known. This sample is drawn from a study of shared clonotypes between healthy human individuals. General study results and limits: Only blood was sampled, and tissue TCR repertoires likely differ from blood ones. Genetic and exposure-history diversity was limited by the small donor number.

Germline V gene data show CDR1 as LGHNA and CDR2 as YNFKEQ. Trimming removed 0 bases from V and 7 bases from J, with 19 bases in between. This CDR3 region has 17 residues. Only in-frame clones appear in the TCRdb table, and some are missing; sequencing was by immunoSEQ multiplex PCR. The table lists fewer than 650,000 clones, 70% to 80% of them singletons. HIV-negative, healthy adults without recent acute infections or vaccinations were the donors. The sequence derives from a woman aged 35 to 49 in good health. Some clones in this sample may be carry-over from other donors' samples. The genes are TRBV4-2 and TRBJ2-1, with D perhaps matching TRBD2 (6 bases). Sequenced material: PBMCs. The CDR3 bases are TGTGCCAGCAGCCAAGATCCGGGGATTCGCGGAGGGAATGAGCAGTTCTTC. It yields the protein CASSQDPGIRGGNEQFF.